A single sample gave rise to the 2 T cell receptor beta chains below, sequenced in a study of cytomegalovirus exposure and HLA in healthy donors. A multiplex PCR was run with 60 Vbeta primers and 13 Jbeta primers. Here immunoSEQ multiplex PCR was the method, and the copy in TCRdb shows in-frame clones only, minus some. The repertoire includes some 64,000 clones, more than 80% of them detected once, and approximately 1.5% sits in the top ten. Sequencing was performed on PBMCs. The receptors shown here come from a man younger than 40 in good health and CMV-seropositive.

The rearrangement links TRBV9 to TRBJ2-7; possible D gene TRBD2, 5 bases. This CDR3 comprises 14 residues. Trimming shortened V by 0 bases and J by 3 bases, and 10 bases separated the two germline ends. The germline CDR1 and CDR2 sequences are SGDLS and YYNGEE. The CDR3 region has the DNA TGTGCCAGCAGCGTAGGTTCAGGAGGCTACGAGCAGTACTTC. It specifies CASSVGSGGYEQYF.

The genes are TRBV19 and TRBJ2-2, with TRBD1 identical over 12 bases. The V gene end was trimmed by 6 bases and the J gene end by 5 bases; junction bases not matched to a gene: 7. The length of the CDR3 is 16 residues. Germline assignment: CDR1 LNHDA and CDR2 SQIVND (reference sequence). The CDR3 nucleotides read TGTGCCAGTAGCACGGGACAGGGGGCGCCAACCGGGGAGCTGTTTTTT. Translation gives CASSTGQGAPTGELFF.